This TCR beta chain emerged from a study of CD8+ T cells in alopecia areata. Across the study: Each day, treated patients took oral tofacitinib twice, at 5 to 10 mg per dose.

Extracted RNA was reverse transcribed into cDNA, the sequencing template. Sequenced by immunoSEQ multiplex PCR; TCRdb stores in-frame clones only, minus some. The sample includes about 200,000 clones, under 40% seen only once; the top ten take 0.48%. Treatment specified: oral pan-JAK inhibitor, 5-10 mg twice daily. The length of the CDR3 is 12 residues. V was clipped by 3 bases and J by 6 bases, with 9 bases between them. Germline V gene lookup returns CDR1 SGHDN and CDR2 FVKESK. In its sample, this clone was seen a few times. The sequence was obtained from a human donor with alopecia areata. The chain recombines TRBV14 with TRBJ2-7; D gene uncertain. Material: CD4+ T cells sorted from blood, obtained at approximately week 30, from a patient treated with tofacitinib. CDR3 sequence reads: CASSHHPREQYF. CDR3 bases: TGTGCCAGCAGCCATCACCCGCGCGAGCAGTACTTC.